This record concerns one TCR beta chain sequence. This record belongs to a study of T cell changes during pregnancy in multiple sclerosis. Generated by immunoSEQ multiplex PCR, the TCRdb table keeps only in-frame clones and is missing some. This table holds tens of thousands of clones, roughly 89% found once. The CDR3 totals 17 residues. The gene calls are TRBV21-1 and TRBJ2-4; the table's D call, TRBD1, has no DNA check behind it. TRBV21-1 corresponds to a pseudogene. The receptor was isolated from a female donor with multiple sclerosis, enrolled in a pregnancy study. The material sequenced was CD4+ T cells from peripheral blood mononuclear cells, taken in the first trimester of pregnancy. CDR3 protein: CASSKEGDGTPKNIQYF. CDR3 sequence (DNA): TGTGCCAGCAGCAAAGAGGGGGACGGGACACCCAAAAACATTCAGTACTTC.